This T cell receptor (beta chain) was retrieved from a study of early T cells in non-severe SARS-CoV-2 infection. Across the whole study: Sequencing targeted bulk RNA from unsorted whole blood, leaving chains unpaired. General study findings and limits: VDJdb-based annotation leaned toward anti-spike CD8 responses and missed private and CD4 specificities.

The TCR library protocol was used to attach unique molecular identifiers. These identifiers were attached to individual cDNA molecules. Using its own MiXCR run on the 5' RACE reads, TCRdb lists one record per CDR3 protein. The sample has around 76,000 distinct CDR3 sequences, approximately 11% seen once. With respect to this clonotype: Its specificity is unknown.

The receptor comes from an adult who was a healthcare worker with PCR-confirmed SARS-CoV-2 infection or an uninfected control (not recorded which). Specimen: whole blood.

The CDR3 loop reads CSARGSNTDTQYF. The CDR3 coding sequence is TGCAGTGCTAGAGGTAGCAACACAGATACGCAGTATTTT. V and J are TRBV20-1 and TRBJ2-3; no firm D call. CDR1 DFQATT and CDR2 SNEGSKA come from the germline V gene (reference sequence). V shed 1 base and J shed 2 bases, with 7 bases lying between them. This CDR3 has 13 residues.